These 26 T cell receptor beta chains share one sample of origin, sequenced in a study of blood T cell repertoires in COVID-19. Method: immunoSEQ multiplex PCR; TCRdb's copy keeps in-frame clones and lacks some. This table holds approximately 110,000 clones, under 80% found once. Sequencing was carried out using peripheral blood. The receptors derive from a man between 65 and 79 years old with active or convalescent COVID-19.

The rearrangement links TRBV27 to TRBJ1-5; TRBD1 is a possible D gene (6 bases). V shed 7 bases and J shed 7 bases, with 17 bases lying between them. The germline V gene encodes CDR1 MNHEY and CDR2 SMNVEV (reference sequence). The CDR3 consists of 14 residues. CDR3 protein: CASTEFRGSQPQHF. CDR3 nucleotides: TGTGCCAGCACCGAATTCAGGGGTTCACAGCCCCAGCATTTT.

V gene TRBV5-5 combines with J gene TRBJ1-1, with a possible D match to TRBD1 (5 bases). The CDR3 totals 13 residues. The germline gives CDR1 SGHKS, CDR2 YYEKEE (reference sequence). V was trimmed by 4 bases and J by 4 bases, leaving 11 bases between them. The chain's CDR3 is CASSLPGGTEAFF. The CDR3 coding sequence is TGTGCCAGCAGCCTACCCGGGGGCACTGAAGCTTTCTTT.

This chain links TRBV7-9 with TRBJ1-4, with D unresolved. Germline V gene data show CDR1 as SEHNR and CDR2 as FQNEAQ (reference sequence). V lost 1 base and J lost 0, with 6 bases in between. The CDR3 consists of 15 residues. CDR3 sequence: CASSLGSATNEKLFF. The CDR3 DNA reads as TGTGCCAGCAGCTTAGGATCAGCAACTAATGAAAAACTGTTTTTT.

This chain connects TRBV5-4 to TRBJ2-3; 7 bases agree with TRBD1. Germline CDR1 SGHNT, CDR2 YYREEE (reference sequence). The trim removed 4 bases at V and 2 bases at J, leaving 10 bases unmatched. CDR3 length equals 16 residues. This CDR3 is CASSPGGQKPTDTQYF. The DNA of the CDR3 is TGTGCCAGCAGCCCAGGGGGACAGAAACCCACAGATACGCAGTATTTT. The full variable domain, its missing parts supplied by reference TRBV5-4 and TRBJ2-3, is ETGVTQSPTHLIKTRGQQVTLRCSSQSGHNTVSWYQQALGQGPQFIFQYYREEENGRGNFPPRFSGLQFPNYSSELNVNALELDDSALYLCASSPGGQKPTDTQYFGPGTRLTVL.

J is TRBJ2-1 and V is TRBV7-3; the match to TRBD2 covers 10 bases. Losses at the gene ends were 1 base for V and 8 bases for J; bases not matched to a gene: 17. Germline CDR1 and CDR2: SGHTA and FQGTGA. The CDR3 sequence is 19 residues long. This CDR3 is CASSLRPSTKRGGRDEQFF. Written as DNA, the CDR3 is TGTGCCAGCAGCTTAAGGCCCTCTACTAAGCGGGGGGGCCGGGATGAGCAGTTCTTC. The variable domain in full, with the rest retrieved from reference TRBV7-3 and TRBJ2-1, is GAGVSQTPSNKVTEKGKYVELRCDPISGHTALYWYRQSLGQGPEFLIYFQGTGAADDSGLPNDRFFAVRPEGSVSTLKIQRTERGDSAVYLCASSLRPSTKRGGRDEQFFGPGTRLTVL.

The V gene is TRBV10-3, the J gene TRBJ1-2; the match to TRBD1 covers 8 bases. The CDR3 is 15 residues long. The trim removed 2 bases at V and 2 bases at J, leaving 4 bases unmatched. Per the germline V gene, CDR1 is ENHRY and CDR2 is SYGVKD. CDR3 DNA: TGTGCCATCAGTGAGGGACAGGGAATAAACTATGGCTACACCTTC. It is translated as CAISEGQGINYGYTF.

The J gene is TRBJ2-5, the V gene TRBV9; tentative D call: TRBD2 (6 bases). The ends were cut back, 3 bases at V and 2 bases at J, with 20 bases in the middle. The CDR3 totals 17 residues. CDR1 SGDLS and CDR2 YYNGEE come from the germline V gene. The DNA for the CDR3 is TGTGCCAGCAGCGCTCCCTACGGGAGCCTTGAACAAGAGACCCAGTACTTC. It yields the protein CASSAPYGSLEQETQYF. Supplemented by reference TRBV9 and TRBJ2-5, the full variable domain reads DSGVTQTPKHLITATGQRVTLRCSPRSGDLSVYWYQQSLDQGLQFLIQYYNGEERAKGNILERFSAQQFPDLHSELNLSSLELGDSALYFCASSAPYGSLEQETQYFGPGTRLLVL.

Only a few counts were recorded for this clone. This chain uses TRBV28 with TRBJ1-2, with 9 bases that match TRBD1. The CDR3 loop spans 19 amino acids. CDR1 MDHEN and CDR2 SYDVKM come from the germline V gene. The trim removed 4 bases at V and 2 bases at J, leaving 17 bases unmatched. In DNA, the CDR3 is TGTGCCAGCAGTTCCCACCACGACGGGACAGGGTATGGAAACTATGGCTACACCTTC. Residues: CASSSHHDGTGYGNYGYTF.

This clone was detected a few times. The genes are TRBV5-1 and TRBJ1-2, with a weak D call TRBD1 (6 bases). This CDR3 contains 14 residues. V shed 0 bases and J shed 3 bases, with 9 bases lying between them. The germline gives CDR1 SGHRS, CDR2 YFSETQ. In DNA form, the CDR3 reads TGCGCCAGCAGCTTGGAGGGACAATACTATGGCTACACCTTC. Amino acid sequence: CASSLEGQYYGYTF.

This sequence joins TRBV19 and TRBJ1-1; unclear D gene. V was shortened by 5 bases and J by 3 bases, with 7 bases between the two germline ends. Germline assignment: CDR1 LNHDA and CDR2 SQIVND (reference sequence). This CDR3 is built from 12 residues. CDR3: CASSPRDTEAFF. In DNA form, the CDR3 reads TGTGCCAGTAGTCCCCGGGACACTGAAGCTTTCTTT.

This chain connects TRBV29-1 to TRBJ2-1; 12 bases line up with TRBD2. This CDR3 contains 17 residues. Germline V gives CDR1 SQVTM, CDR2 ANQGSEA. The ends lost 7 bases at V and 0 bases at J; junction bases unmatched: 10. The CDR3 DNA follows: TGCAGCGGGTCGGGACTAGCGGGCTTAAGCTCCTACAATGAGCAGTTCTTC. It translates to CSGSGLAGLSSYNEQFF.

The chain combines TRBV20-1 with TRBJ2-1, with 7 bases fitting TRBD1. Germline-derived CDR1 and CDR2 are DFQATT and SNEGSKA (reference sequence). This CDR3 is built from 10 residues. The ends lost 3 bases at V and 12 bases at J; junction bases unmatched: 2. The CDR3 sequence is CSASRTGQFF. The CDR3 bases are TGCAGTGCTAGTAGGACAGGGCAGTTCTTC.

This clone was counted a single time. The rearrangement joins TRBV7-2 to TRBJ2-5, with TRBD1 identical over 11 bases. Germline V CDR1 and CDR2: SGHTA, FQGNSA. The CDR3 extends over 16 amino acids. Trimming at V came to 5 bases and at J to 0 bases, leaving 5 bases not matched to a gene. The CDR3 region has the DNA TGTGCCAGCAGCGTTGGGACAGGGGGGTACCAAGAGACCCAGTACTTC. Amino acids: CASSVGTGGYQETQYF.

V usage is TRBV28 and J usage is TRBJ1-4, with 10 bases identical to TRBD1. The germline CDR1 and CDR2 sequences are MDHEN and SYDVKM. CDR3 length equals 15 residues. Germline trimming cut 5 bases from V and 12 bases from J; bases unmatched to any gene: 12. CDR3 sequence: CASSPGTGVSWQLFF. The CDR3 DNA follows: TGTGCCAGCAGTCCGGGGACAGGGGTTAGCTGGCAACTGTTTTTT.

The CDR3 spells CASSQVLLSSGNTIYF. In DNA, the CDR3 is TGCGCCAGCAGCCAAGTTTTACTTAGCTCTGGAAACACCATATATTTT. The chain combines TRBV4-1 with TRBJ1-3; D ambiguous. Germline-derived CDR1 and CDR2 are MGHRA and YSYEKL. The CDR3 runs 16 residues. With 1 base removed from V and 0 bases from J, the gap between germline ends came to 10 bases.

This clone has just a few counts. The chain couples TRBV7-2 to TRBJ2-1; D may be TRBD2 (5 bases). This CDR3 is built from 12 residues. In germline, CDR1 is SGHTA, CDR2 FQGNSA. Trimming pared 5 bases from V and 8 bases from J, leaving 10 bases between. The DNA of the CDR3 is TGTGCCAGCAGCCCCACTAGTGATGAGCAGTTCTTC. Translation gives CASSPTSDEQFF.

V gene TRBV7-8 combines with J gene TRBJ1-2; 7 nucleotides agree with TRBD1. V was pared by 0 bases and J by 3 bases, with 1 base of the junction left unmatched. Germline V CDR1 and CDR2: SGHVS, FQNEAQ. This CDR3 is 14 amino acids long. The CDR3 is CASSLAGTDYGYTF. In DNA, the CDR3 is TGTGCCAGCAGCTTAGCTGGGACAGACTATGGCTACACCTTC.

The V call is TRBV12-3 or TRBV12-4, the J call TRBJ1-3, with D possibly TRBD1 on 5 matching bases. Trimming left V 6 bases short and J 16 bases short, with 16 bases between. This CDR3 comprises 11 residues. CDR3 nucleotides: TGTGCCAGCAGCTCCGAATTACAGGTGTATTTT. Translation: CASSSELQVYF.

This rearrangement joins TRBV28 to TRBJ1-4; a weak D match, TRBD1 (5 bases). This CDR3 has 17 amino acids. CDR1 and CDR2 from the germline V gene are MDHEN and SYDVKM. V lost 10 bases to trimming and J lost 7 bases, with 28 bases between them. The CDR3 loop reads CATIKPGTVIGSEKLFF. CDR3 DNA: TGTGCCACCATCAAGCCCGGGACTGTGATCGGGAGTGAAAAACTGTTTTTT.

The genes are TRBV6-2 or TRBV6-3 and TRBJ2-7, with TRBD1 matching 9 bases. The trim removed 2 bases at V and 2 bases at J, leaving 4 bases unmatched. Per germline, CDR1 MNHEY and CDR2 SVGEGT. The CDR3 contains 15 residues. The CDR3 sequence: CASSYGQGTTYEQYF. CDR3 nucleotides: TGTGCCAGCAGTTACGGACAGGGGACAACCTACGAGCAGTACTTC.

V usage is TRBV2 and J usage is TRBJ1-4, with 10 bases fitting TRBD1. There are 15 residues in the CDR3. Germline V lookup: CDR1 SNHLY, CDR2 FYNNEI. The ends lost 1 base at V and 7 bases at J; junction bases unmatched: 3. As DNA, the CDR3 is TGTGCCAGCAGTGAAGAGGGACAGGGGCCTGAAAAACTGTTTTTT. This sequence encodes CASSEEGQGPEKLFF.

V gene TRBV7-6 combines with J gene TRBJ2-1; weak D call: TRBD1 (7 bases). Trimming cost V 5 bases and J 0 bases, with 17 bases left between them. CDR3 length equals 17 residues. Germline-derived CDR1 and CDR2 are SGHVS and FNYEAQ. In DNA form, the CDR3 reads TGTGCCAGCAGCACCAGGACAGGAGGGAGCTCCTACAATGAGCAGTTCTTC. Its translation is CASSTRTGGSSYNEQFF.

This chain uses TRBV7-2 with TRBJ1-4; D might be TRBD1 (5 bases). Trimming left V 1 base short and J 5 bases short, with 5 bases between. CDR3 length: 13 amino acids. The germline CDR1 and CDR2 sequences are SGHTA and FQGNSA. The CDR3 sequence is CASSLDRNEKLFF. Here the CDR3 DNA reads TGTGCCAGCAGCTTAGACAGGAATGAAAAACTGTTTTTT.

This clone was seen only a few times. The chain combines TRBV7-9 with TRBJ1-1; 9 bases map to TRBD1. CDR3 length equals 15 residues. V gave up 3 bases and J gave up 5 bases; unmatched junction bases: 7. CDR1 is SEHNR and CDR2 is FQNEAQ in the germline V gene (reference sequence). CDR3 loop: CASSLDGTGRTEAFF. DNA of the CDR3: TGTGCCAGCAGCTTGGATGGGACAGGGCGTACTGAAGCTTTCTTT.

The V gene is TRBV6-1, the J gene TRBJ1-1; D gene uncertain. Trimming took off 2 bases at V and 1 base at J, with 8 bases between the two ends. This CDR3 region has 14 residues. Germline V gene lookup returns CDR1 MNHNS and CDR2 SASEGT. The CDR3: CASSETGGNTEAFF. The CDR3 DNA reads TGTGCCAGCAGTGAAACGGGAGGGAACACTGAAGCTTTCTTT.

The chain has TRBV5-6 and TRBJ1-1; TRBD1 agrees at 8 bases. CDR1 SGHDT and CDR2 YYEEEE come from the germline V gene. V shed 7 bases and J 2 bases; nucleotides not matched to a gene: 4. The CDR3 loop spans 13 amino acids. CDR3 DNA: TGTGCCAGCTCTGGACAGGGCAACACTGAAGCTTTCTTT. It translates to CASSGQGNTEAFF.